These 30 T cell receptor beta chains were all obtained from the same sample, sequenced in a study of control samples from healthy donors and cancer patients. The table came from immunoSEQ multiplex PCR; TCRdb's copy has only in-frame clones and leaves some out. Of almost 90,000 clones listed, roughly 86% are singletons. The sequenced sample was blood. These receptors were taken from a man aged 30 to 45 in good health.

The chain couples TRBV5-1 to TRBJ2-1; perhaps TRBD1 as D (6 bases). CDR3 length: 12 amino acids. Germline V lookup: CDR1 SGHRS, CDR2 YFSETQ. Trimming removed 4 bases at V and 7 bases at J, with 9 bases between. This CDR3 is CASSVQGNEQFF. The DNA of the CDR3 is TGCGCCAGCAGCGTACAGGGTAATGAGCAGTTCTTC.

This clone was seen a few times. The V call is TRBV19, the J call TRBJ2-5; D is unclear. Per the germline V gene, CDR1 is LNHDA and CDR2 is SQIVND (reference sequence). The V and J ends lost 4 bases and 7 bases respectively, with 10 bases between them. This CDR3 is built from 12 residues. The CDR3, as DNA: TGTGCCAGTAGTACCTGGCGAGGGACCCAGTACTTC. Protein: CASSTWRGTQYF.

The CDR3 here is CASSWDRGRTSTDTQYF. CDR3 nucleotide sequence: TGTGCCAGCAGTTGGGACAGGGGGCGAACTAGCACAGATACGCAGTATTTT. This rearrangement joins TRBV2 to TRBJ2-3; the match to TRBD1 covers 12 bases. The V gene end was trimmed by 5 bases and the J gene end by 0 bases; junction bases not matched to a gene: 6. The length of the CDR3 is 17 residues. Germline V gene lookup returns CDR1 SNHLY and CDR2 FYNNEI. Full variable domain (rest looked up from reference TRBV2 and TRBJ2-3): EPEVTQTPSHQVTQMGQEVILRCVPISNHLYFYWYRQILGQKVEFLVSFYNNEISEKSEIFDDQFSVERPDGSNFTLKIRSTKLEDSAMYFCASSWDRGRTSTDTQYFGPGTRLTVL.

The rearrangement joins TRBV30 to TRBJ2-3; D possibly corresponds to TRBD2 (7 bases). The CDR3 spans 15 residues. From germline, CDR1 is GTSNPN and CDR2 SVGIG (reference sequence). V was pared by 0 bases and J by 6 bases, with 16 bases between. The CDR3 protein is CAWSVMTGGPDTQYF. The DNA of the CDR3 is TGTGCCTGGAGTGTAATGACGGGGGGCCCTGATACGCAGTATTTT.

The V call is TRBV21-1, the J call TRBJ1-1. TRBV21-1 is assigned pseudogene status. The CDR3 is 13 amino acids. As DNA, the CDR3 is TGTGCCAGCAGAGGGGTGGGGAGTACTGAAGCTTTCTTT. It codes for CASRGVGSTEAFF.

The gene calls are TRBV12-3 or TRBV12-4 and TRBJ1-1, with D hard to call. The CDR3 is made up of 13 amino acids. Trimming removed 7 bases from V and 1 base from J, with 10 bases in between. The DNA for the CDR3 is TGTGCCAGCATCGGATCCCGGAACACTGAAGCTTTCTTT. This encodes CASIGSRNTEAFF.

A few counts support this clone. V gene TRBV24-1 combines with J gene TRBJ2-7; 7 positions match TRBD1. CDR1 is KGHDR, CDR2 SFDVKD, per germline. J gave up 1 base and V 9 bases, and 14 bases lay outside the gene matches. This CDR3 is 16 amino acids long. CDR3 bases: TGTGCCACCCGACATTACCGGGACAGTCCTTCCTACGAGCAGTACGTC. Its protein product is CATRHYRDSPSYEQYV.

This clone was seen a handful of times. The chain uses TRBV6-2 or TRBV6-3 and TRBJ1-1; 10 nucleotides match TRBD1. The CDR3 covers 15 residues. CDR1 is MNHEY and CDR2 is SVGEGT in the germline V gene. The V gene end was trimmed by 0 bases and the J gene end by 7 bases; junction bases not matched to a gene: 5. The CDR3 DNA is TGTGCCAGCAGTTACTCCCGGGACAGGGGATTTGAAGCTTTCTTT. This encodes CASSYSRDRGFEAFF.

This clone was found a few times. In DNA, the CDR3 is TGTGCCAGCAGCGCCCACAGGGGTTTGAGCAATCAGCCCCAGCATTTT. It yields the protein CASSAHRGLSNQPQHF. The chain has TRBV7-8 and TRBJ1-5, with 7 bases that match TRBD1. The CDR3 extends over 16 amino acids. After removal of 5 bases from V and 1 base from J, the junction contained 8 bases not matched to a gene. CDR1 SGHVS and CDR2 FQNEAQ come from the germline V gene.

The chain employs TRBV21-1 and TRBJ2-6; the table assigns TRBD1, which was not confirmed against the DNA. TRBV21-1 represents a pseudogene. The length of the CDR3 is 16 residues. The CDR3 region has the DNA TGTGCCAGCAGCAAAGGGTGGCATTCTGGGGCCAACGTCCTGACTTTC. Its protein product is CASSKGWHSGANVLTF.

This clone has just a few counts. The chain uses TRBV30 and TRBJ1-1; TRBD1 matches 7 bases. Trimming cost V 4 bases and J 4 bases; bases outside gene matches: 9. This CDR3 has 14 amino acids. Germline V gene sequence: CDR1 GTSNPN, CDR2 SVGIG (reference sequence). CDR3 residues: CAWNPGGIGTEAFF. In DNA, the CDR3 is TGTGCCTGGAACCCAGGGGGGATCGGCACTGAAGCTTTCTTT. The whole variable domain, filled in from reference TRBV30 and TRBJ1-1, reads SQTIHQWPATLVQPVGSPLSLECTVEGTSNPNLYWYRQAAGRGLQLLFYSVGIGQISSEVPQNLSASRPQDRQFILSSKKLLLSDSGFYLCAWNPGGIGTEAFFGQGTRLTVV.

This chain uses TRBV29-1 with TRBJ1-1, with 7 bases identical to TRBD1. Germline CDR1 and CDR2: SQVTM and ANQGSEA. The length of the CDR3 is 14 residues. Unmatched junction bases numbered 6, after V lost 4 bases and J lost 1 base. The CDR3 nucleotides read TGCAGCGTTGGGTCCGGGACAGCGAACACTGAAGCTTTCTTT. Protein: CSVGSGTANTEAFF.

The gene calls are TRBV7-3 and TRBJ1-2, with 9 bases that match TRBD1. This CDR3 is built from 13 residues. In germline, CDR1 is SGHTA, CDR2 FQGTGA. V lost 6 bases to trimming and J lost 5 bases; unmatched junction nucleotides: 4. CDR3 region: CASSLQGAYGYTF. The CDR3, as DNA: TGTGCCAGCAGTCTACAGGGGGCGTATGGCTACACCTTC.

The V and J genes are TRBV11-3 and TRBJ2-3, with 9 bases aligning to TRBD1. The CDR3 sequence is 18 residues long. Germline CDR1 and CDR2: SGHNT and YENEEA. V lost 5 bases, J lost 1 base, and 13 bases stayed unmatched. The CDR3 is CASSPRALGDRGTDTQYF. The CDR3 region has the DNA TGTGCCAGCAGCCCGAGGGCCCTCGGGGACAGGGGCACAGATACGCAGTATTTT.

V gene TRBV12-3 or TRBV12-4 combines with J gene TRBJ1-3; D gene unclear. Deletions cut 7 bases from V and 5 bases from J, with 9 bases between. The CDR3 consists of 12 residues. The CDR3 coding sequence is TGTGCCAGCAAACTCTCCAGAAACACCATATATTTT. It specifies CASKLSRNTIYF.

The V gene is TRBV3-1 (or the pseudogene TRBV3-2), the J gene TRBJ1-2; D ambiguous. V was pared by 2 bases and J by 3 bases, with 13 bases between. This CDR3 contains 15 residues. Germline CDR1 LGHDT, CDR2 YNNKEL (reference sequence). The DNA for the CDR3 is TGTGCCAGCAGCCAATCCGATGGAGGGCACTATGGCTACACCTTC. It translates to CASSQSDGGHYGYTF.

The chain uses TRBV19 and TRBJ2-1, with 11 positions matching TRBD2. The V gene's germline CDR1 is LNHDA and CDR2 SQIVND (reference sequence). The V and J ends lost 4 bases and 3 bases, in that order; junction bases with no gene match: 11. The CDR3 consists of 18 residues. CDR3 protein: CASSTLAGEETFYNEQFF. The CDR3 DNA reads TGTGCCAGTAGTACACTAGCGGGGGAGGAGACTTTCTACAATGAGCAGTTCTTC.

This clone appeared a few times. Other DNA sequences in the same sample also yield this CDR3. The chain recombines TRBV29-1 with TRBJ1-1; the D is unclear. Between the trimmed V and J ends, which lost 7 bases and 3 bases, there was a span of 9 bases. CDR1 is SQVTM, CDR2 ANQGSEA, per germline. The CDR3 is 11 amino acids. CDR3 nucleotides: TGCAGCGCTAGGGTAGACACTGAAGCTTTCTTT. Protein: CSARVDTEAFF.

The chain is built from TRBV27 and TRBJ2-1, with D perhaps TRBD1 or TRBD2 (7 bases each). V was pared by 3 bases and J by 5 bases, with 14 bases between. Germline V gene sequence: CDR1 MNHEY, CDR2 SMNVEV (reference sequence). The CDR3 runs 15 residues. Here the CDR3 DNA reads TGTGCCAGCAGTTTTCCCGGGGGGACAGACAATGAGCAGTTCTTC. This sequence encodes CASSFPGGTDNEQFF.

This chain joins TRBV18 and TRBJ1-2, with 9 positions matching TRBD1. Germline values: CDR1 KGHSH, CDR2 LQKENI. CDR3 length equals 14 residues. J lost 4 bases, V lost 2 bases, and 2 bases had no gene match. CDR3 sequence: CASSPAQGAYGYTF. The CDR3 coding sequence is TGTGCCAGCTCACCAGCACAGGGGGCCTATGGCTACACCTTC.

The rearrangement uses TRBV7-2 and TRBJ2-1, with 8 bases fitting TRBD2. This CDR3 comprises 15 residues. V lost 7 bases, J lost 8 bases, and 13 bases stayed unmatched. Germline values: CDR1 SGHTA, CDR2 FQGNSA. CDR3 DNA: TGTGCCAGCACTCCGAAGGAGCGGGGGACTGATGAGCAGTTCTTC. Protein product: CASTPKERGTDEQFF.

The chain has TRBV10-1 and TRBJ1-1; D unresolved. The CDR3 loop spans 17 amino acids. V gave up 0 bases and J gave up 1 base, with 15 bases separating them. The V gene's germline CDR1 is WNHNN and CDR2 SYGVQD (reference sequence). The CDR3 loop is CASSESRRGRGNTEAFF. The CDR3 nucleotides read TGCGCCAGCAGTGAGTCCAGAAGAGGTCGGGGGAACACTGAAGCTTTCTTT.

The chain is built from TRBV5-5 and TRBJ2-5; D may correspond to TRBD1 or TRBD2 (5 bases each). The germline V and J ends were trimmed by 1 base and 3 bases, with 7 bases remaining between them. The CDR3 consists of 13 residues. From germline, CDR1 is SGHKS and CDR2 YYEKEE (reference sequence). CDR3 DNA: TGTGCCAGCAGCTTGCTGGGGGAAGAGACCCAGTACTTC. Amino acids: CASSLLGEETQYF. Combining the CDR3 with reference TRBV5-5 and TRBJ2-5 gives the whole variable domain DAGVTQSPTHLIKTRGQQVTLRCSPISGHKSVSWYQQVLGQGPQFIFQYYEKEERGRGNFPDRFSARQFPNYSSELNVNALLLGDSALYLCASSLLGEETQYFGPGTRLLVL.

This clone was observed a few times. The gene calls are TRBV27 and TRBJ1-2; D call uncertain. From germline, CDR1 is MNHEY and CDR2 SMNVEV (reference sequence). The CDR3 is made up of 14 amino acids. V was cut by 3 bases and J by 4 bases, with 12 bases left in between. The CDR3 DNA is TGTGCCAGCAGTTTTGGATCCGGCAGCTATGGCTACACCTTC. Its translation is CASSFGSGSYGYTF.

V is TRBV6-5 and J is TRBJ2-1; TRBD1 aligns across 9 bases. The V gene end was trimmed by 2 bases and the J gene end by 2 bases; junction bases not matched to a gene: 4. This CDR3 spans 16 amino acids. Germline-derived CDR1 and CDR2 are MNHEY and SVGAGI. In DNA form, the CDR3 reads TGTGCCAGCAGTTACCCGGGACAGGGCCCCTACAATGAGCAGTTCTTC. This codes for CASSYPGQGPYNEQFF.

J is TRBJ2-7 and V is TRBV5-1, with TRBD1 identical over 8 bases. Germline V CDR1 and CDR2: SGHRS, YFSETQ. Losses at the gene ends were 1 base for V and 2 bases for J; bases not matched to a gene: 11. The CDR3 contains 17 residues. The CDR3 reads CASSLLLGQGAAYEQYV. The CDR3 region has the DNA TGCGCCAGCAGCTTGCTTCTCGGGCAGGGGGCCGCCTACGAGCAGTACGTC.

The chain joins TRBV30 to TRBJ1-1; D is undetermined. Germline assignment: CDR1 GTSNPN and CDR2 SVGIG (reference sequence). V gave up 8 bases and J gave up 0 bases, with 10 bases separating them. The CDR3 sequence is 12 residues long. The CDR3 spells CAGDSLNTEAFF. The CDR3 DNA is TGTGCCGGAGACTCGCTGAACACTGAAGCTTTCTTT.

The gene calls are TRBV12-3 or TRBV12-4 and TRBJ1-1; D not resolved. Trimming cost V 1 base and J 1 base, with 4 bases left between them. The CDR3 loop spans 13 amino acids. CDR3 sequence: CASSLGQNTEAFF. The CDR3 region has the DNA TGTGCCAGCAGTTTAGGCCAGAACACTGAAGCTTTCTTT.

The V call is TRBV2, the J call TRBJ2-7, with D hard to call. Looked up from germline, CDR1 is SNHLY and CDR2 is FYNNEI. This CDR3 has 12 residues. V was clipped by 5 bases and J by 3 bases, with 8 bases between them. The CDR3 bases are TGTGCCAGCAGTCCTAATGACTACGAGCAGTACTTC. Protein sequence: CASSPNDYEQYF.

This clone was counted between two and nine times. This rearrangement joins TRBV6-2 or TRBV6-3 to TRBJ1-2; TRBD1 agrees at 8 bases. The CDR3 runs to 13 residues. V was pared by 6 bases and J by 8 bases, with 8 bases of the junction left unmatched. CDR1 and CDR2 (germline): MNHEY, SVGEGT. The chain's CDR3 is CASSSRTGNGYTF. CDR3 sequence (DNA): TGTGCCAGCAGCAGCAGGACAGGGAACGGCTACACCTTC.